This TCR beta chain stems from a study of blood T cells in healthy people across ages. For the second PCR, which ran for 7 to 11 cycles, a sample-barcoded 5' primer and a J-beta primer mix were used. TCRdb redid the calling of the 5' RACE reads with MiXCR, one entry per CDR3 protein. The sample holds 600,000 or so distinct CDR3 sequences, less than 60% seen once. The CDR3 is made up of 13 amino acids. V was shortened by 5 bases and J by 5 bases, with 12 bases between the two germline ends. Notes on the study in general: In these data, TCR beta diversity tracked strongly with naive T cell percentage.

With each sample, at least 5 micrograms of total RNA were extracted. Of note for this clonotype: What it recognizes is unknown.

This rearrangement joins TRBV12-3 or TRBV12-4 to TRBJ1-1; no reliable D call. The receptor's source is an older man in good health. Specimen: blood. The DNA for the CDR3 is TGTGCCAGCAGTAGGGCTTATCAAACTGAAGCTTTCTTT. It encodes CASSRAYQTEAFF.